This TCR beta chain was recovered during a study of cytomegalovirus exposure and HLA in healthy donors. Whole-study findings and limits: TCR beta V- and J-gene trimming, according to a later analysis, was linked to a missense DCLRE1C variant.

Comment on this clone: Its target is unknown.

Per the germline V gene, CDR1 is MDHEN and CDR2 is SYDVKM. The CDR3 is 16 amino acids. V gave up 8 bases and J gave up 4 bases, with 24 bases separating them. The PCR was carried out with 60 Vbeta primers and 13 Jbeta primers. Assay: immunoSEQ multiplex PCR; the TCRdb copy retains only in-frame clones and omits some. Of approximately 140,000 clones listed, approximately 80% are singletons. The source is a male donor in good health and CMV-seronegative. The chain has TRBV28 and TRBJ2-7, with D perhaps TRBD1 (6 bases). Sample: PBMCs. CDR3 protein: CASLGQNDLLSYEQYF. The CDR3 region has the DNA TGTGCCAGCCTTGGACAGAACGACCTATTATCTTACGAGCAGTACTTC.